This T cell receptor (beta chain) was sequenced in a study of control samples from healthy donors and cancer patients. The method was immunoSEQ multiplex PCR; TCRdb's version includes in-frame clones alone and lacks a portion of them. Of about 98,000 clones listed, 82% are singletons. This clone was seen a handful of times. Deletions cut 1 base from V and 5 bases from J, with 15 bases between. This CDR3 has 15 residues. CDR1 is LGHNA, CDR2 YNFKEQ, per germline. V usage is TRBV4-2 and J usage is TRBJ2-7; possibly TRBD1 for D (7 bases). This clonotype originated in a man between 60 and 75 years old in good health. The sequencing sample was made of blood. CDR3 bases: TGTGCCAGCAGCCAAGGAACAGGGGAGGCGGACGAGCAGTACTTC. Residues: CASSQGTGEADEQYF.